Below are 21 T cell receptor beta chains sequenced from a single sample in a study of blood T cells in healthy people across ages (dated by TCRdb to the mid-2010s). Libraries were prepared through 5' RACE. Sequencing used an Illumina HiSeq 2500. A second PCR of roughly 6 to 11 cycles was run with a J-beta primer mix and a sample-barcoded 5' primer. TCRdb itself trimmed the public reads at Q25 with fastp, ran MiXCR and retained productive beta chains. CDR3 protein sequences are deduplicated, and each keeps its most common genes and DNA. The sample contains some 800,000 distinct CDR3 sequences, approximately 25% of them found a single time. Clones ranked in the top ten supply 3% to 4.5% of the sample. These sequences were also reported in another study, on T cells of mothers and their children.

Source material: blood. Source of these receptors: a boy aged 5 to 17 in good health.

V is TRBV27 and J is TRBJ2-3; 9 bases fit TRBD2. V lost 6 bases, J lost 4 bases, and 11 bases stayed unmatched. Germline assignment: CDR1 MNHEY and CDR2 SMNVEV (reference sequence). There are 16 residues in the CDR3. CDR3 region: CASSPTPGLAADTQYF. In DNA, the CDR3 is TGTGCCAGCAGCCCTACTCCGGGACTAGCCGCAGATACGCAGTATTTT.

This clonotype was counted between two and nine times. The chain joins TRBV7-9 to TRBJ2-4, with D maybe TRBD2 (7 bases). Germline CDR1 reads SEHNR; CDR2 reads FQNEAQ (reference sequence). Trimming removed 5 bases at V and 6 bases at J, with 14 bases between. This CDR3 has 14 amino acids. The CDR3 DNA sequence: TGTGCCAGCAGCCGGGCGGGGGCCGGAAACATTCAGTACTTC. Encoded protein: CASSRAGAGNIQYF.

This clonotype was recorded a few times. The genes are TRBV6-5 and TRBJ1-5; no definite D call. The CDR3 length is 14 residues. V dropped 0 bases and J dropped 2 bases, with 5 bases sitting between them. From germline, CDR1 is MNHEY and CDR2 SVGAGI. CDR3 amino acids: CASSYSEGNQPQHF. The DNA for the CDR3 is TGTGCCAGCAGTTACTCGGAGGGCAATCAGCCCCAGCATTTT.

This clonotype was found a few times. The J gene is TRBJ2-3, the V gene TRBV20-1; no clear D. The CDR3 runs 11 residues. Germline assignment: CDR1 DFQATT and CDR2 SNEGSKA (reference sequence). Trimming shortened V by 2 bases and J by 3 bases, and 3 bases separated the two germline ends. The CDR3 sequence: CSARPTDTQYF. The CDR3 nucleotides read TGCAGTGCTAGACCGACAGATACGCAGTATTTT.

This chain connects TRBV28 to TRBJ2-5; D remains unclear. Germline assignment: CDR1 MDHEN and CDR2 SYDVKM. V lost 4 bases and J 7 bases, leaving 16 bases between the germline ends. The CDR3 consists of 14 residues. CDR3 loop: CASSWELGRRTQYF. The DNA for the CDR3 is TGTGCCAGCAGTTGGGAACTCGGACGGAGGACCCAGTACTTC.

The gene calls are TRBV4-1 and TRBJ1-2, with 7 nucleotides matching TRBD1. The V and J ends lost 1 base and 7 bases, in that order; junction bases with no gene match: 9. There are 15 residues in the CDR3. In germline, CDR1 is MGHRA, CDR2 YSYEKL. The CDR3 reads CASSQGEDRPGGYTF. The CDR3 nucleotides read TGCGCCAGCAGCCAAGGAGAGGACAGGCCTGGTGGCTACACCTTC.

The sample holds many counts of this clonotype. The genes are TRBV7-2 and TRBJ2-6, with a possible D match to TRBD2 (7 bases). Germline CDR1 and CDR2: SGHTA and FQGNSA. The ends were cut back, 3 bases at V and 4 bases at J, with 13 bases in the middle. The CDR3 contains 16 residues. As DNA, the CDR3 is TGTGCCAGCAGCTTGGGGGGGGGCCCCGGGGCCAACGTCCTGACTTTC. It is translated as CASSLGGGPGANVLTF.

The genes are TRBV29-1 and TRBJ2-6; D perhaps matches TRBD1 (5 bases). Germline V lookup: CDR1 SQVTM, CDR2 ANQGSEA. The CDR3 is 17 residues long. V lost 4 bases and J lost 1, with 17 bases in between. The CDR3 spells CSVVQARGTSGANVLTF. The CDR3 DNA follows: TGCAGCGTTGTTCAGGCTAGGGGAACTTCTGGGGCCAACGTCCTGACTTTC.

Only a few counts were recorded for this clonotype. CDR3 protein: CAIGAGQKRDYGYTF. The CDR3 DNA is TGTGCCATCGGCGCGGGGCAGAAAAGAGACTATGGCTACACCTTC. The rearrangement uses TRBV10-3 and TRBJ1-2, with a possible D match to TRBD1 (5 bases). With 8 bases removed from V and 3 bases from J, the gap between germline ends came to 19 bases. This CDR3 has 15 residues. Germline V gene data show CDR1 as ENHRY and CDR2 as SYGVKD.

The V gene is TRBV15, the J gene TRBJ1-3; D is unresolved. CDR3 size: 15 residues. The germline CDR1 and CDR2 sequences are LNHNV and YYDKDF (reference sequence). The V and J ends lost 0 bases and 0 bases respectively, with 6 bases between them. CDR3 region: CATSRDFDSGNTIYF. CDR3 nucleotide sequence: TGTGCCACCAGCAGAGATTTTGACTCTGGAAACACCATATATTTT.

About this clonotype itself: One end of the junction varies from germline; a read error may be responsible. The rearrangement uses TRBV29-1 and TRBJ2-3; D perhaps matches TRBD1 (6 bases). The CDR3 totals 13 residues. Germline V CDR1 and CDR2: SQVTM, ANQGSEA. The CDR3 nucleotides are TGCAGCTTCGACGGTGTTAGGACAGATACACAGTATTTT. Residues: CSFDGVRTDTQYF.

The chain uses TRBV5-1 and TRBJ2-7; possibly TRBD2 for D (7 bases). The CDR3 is 16 amino acids. V lost 2 bases, J lost 2 bases, and 17 bases lay in between. Germline CDR1 and CDR2: SGHRS and YFSETQ. This CDR3 is CASSFLGGLLTYEQYF. Written as DNA, the CDR3 is TGCGCCAGCAGCTTCCTGGGGGGGCTACTAACCTACGAGCAGTACTTC.

J is TRBJ2-3 and V is TRBV20-1; D remains unclear. Germline CDR1 is DFQATT and CDR2 is SNEGSKA (reference sequence). The CDR3 consists of 12 residues. Between the trimmed V and J ends, which lost 0 bases and 4 bases, there was a span of 5 bases. CDR3 residues: CSAREAPDTQYF. DNA of the CDR3: TGCAGTGCTAGAGAGGCCCCAGATACGCAGTATTTT.

There are a few counts of this clonotype. The chain recombines TRBV7-2 with TRBJ2-4, with D uncertain. This CDR3 is built from 14 residues. In germline, CDR1 is SGHTA, CDR2 FQGNSA. Trimming left V 1 base short and J 7 bases short, with 11 bases between. The CDR3 loop reads CASSLVRQANIQYF. In DNA form, the CDR3 reads TGTGCCAGCAGCTTAGTCCGGCAGGCTAACATTCAGTACTTC.

CDR3 DNA: TGTGCCAGCAGTACAGGGGCCGGGGAGCTGTTTTTT. Translated, it gives CASSTGAGELFF. The genes are TRBV25-1 and TRBJ2-2; the match to TRBD1 covers 7 bases. Trimming at V came to 5 bases and at J to 6 bases, leaving 0 bases not matched to a gene. There are 12 residues in the CDR3. Looked up from germline, CDR1 is MGHDK and CDR2 is SYGVNS. Full variable domain (rest looked up from reference TRBV25-1 and TRBJ2-2): EADIYQTPRYLVIGTGKKITLECSQTMGHDKMYWYQQDPGMELHLIHYSYGVNSTEKGDLSSESTVSRIRTEHFPLTLESARPSHTSQYLCASSTGAGELFFGEGSRLTVL.

This clonotype was seen more than once but under ten times. The J gene is TRBJ2-3, the V gene TRBV9, with D perhaps matching TRBD1 (5 bases). V lost 7 bases, J lost 0 bases, and 15 bases lay in between. Per the germline V gene, CDR1 is SGDLS and CDR2 is YYNGEE. The CDR3 has 15 residues. Written as DNA, the CDR3 is TGTGCCAGCCAACTCACAGGTTTGAGCACAGATACGCAGTATTTT. Translation: CASQLTGLSTDTQYF.

J is TRBJ2-4 and V is TRBV12-3 or TRBV12-4, with 7 bases matching TRBD1. Trimming removed 6 bases from V and 7 bases from J; junction bases left unmatched: 6. This CDR3 comprises 13 residues. CDR3 sequence: CASRQGVENIQYF. CDR3 sequence (DNA): TGTGCCAGCAGGCAGGGGGTTGAGAACATTCAGTACTTC.

This clonotype was counted a few times. The gene calls are TRBV28 and TRBJ1-6, with D maybe TRBD1 (5 bases). Germline-derived CDR1 and CDR2 are MDHEN and SYDVKM. There are 14 residues in the CDR3. Trimming removed 10 bases at V and 6 bases at J, with 16 bases between. This CDR3 is CANKPQGSNSPLHF. CDR3 bases: TGTGCCAACAAACCCCAGGGAAGTAATTCACCCCTCCACTTT.

This clonotype has more than one count but fewer than ten. V and J are TRBV10-3 and TRBJ2-5; 8 bases are shared with TRBD2. This CDR3 spans 13 amino acids. V lost 3 bases to trimming and J lost 4 bases; unmatched junction nucleotides: 1. In germline, CDR1 is ENHRY, CDR2 SYGVKD. The DNA for the CDR3 is TGTGCCATCAGTGACGGACTAGCAGAGACCCAGTACTTC. Amino acids: CAISDGLAETQYF.

The J gene is TRBJ1-6, the V gene TRBV2, with 10 bases lining up with TRBD1. Germline CDR1 reads SNHLY; CDR2 reads FYNNEI. CDR3 length: 16 residues. Germline trimming cut 6 bases from V and 7 bases from J; bases unmatched to any gene: 9. The chain's CDR3 is CASRPTGGNYNSPLHF. DNA for the CDR3: TGTGCCAGCAGGCCGACAGGGGGCAATTACAATTCACCCCTCCACTTT.

This clonotype appeared a few times. The chain recombines TRBV7-6 with TRBJ2-5; 10 nucleotides agree with TRBD1. Germline V gives CDR1 SGHVS, CDR2 FNYEAQ. This CDR3 region has 17 residues. J lost 2 bases, V lost 5 bases, and 11 bases had no gene match. The CDR3 here is CASSPPYLGQGQETQYF. For the CDR3, the DNA is TGTGCCAGCAGCCCCCCGTACCTGGGACAGGGGCAAGAGACCCAGTACTTC.